This entry is about one T cell receptor beta chain. Its target is not known. The sample is drawn from a study of T cell repertoires in cytomegalovirus infection. The J segment lost 5 bases and the V segment lost 4 bases, leaving 13 bases of the junction unmatched. In germline, CDR1 is LNHDA, CDR2 SQIVND (reference sequence). CDR3 length equals 16 residues. Each CDR3 protein is one row after TCRdb ran MiXCR on the reads. The table includes just over 450,000 distinct CDR3 sequences, about 42% detected once. The rearrangement uses TRBV19 and TRBJ1-1; 7 bases agree with TRBD1. The sequence derives from a human donor in good health (CMV status not recorded). Some clones in this sample may be carry-over from other donors' samples. The material sequenced was cultured PBMCs, taken from culture after CMV antigen stimulation. Here the CDR3 reads CASSRGSTGLITEAFF. DNA for the CDR3: TGTGCCAGTAGTAGGGGGTCGACAGGGCTTATAACTGAAGCTTTCTTT.